The clone carrying this T cell receptor beta chain was observed many times. Its antigen is unidentified. The data stem from a study of breast tumors, draining lymph nodes, adjacent tissues. Findings and caveats of the study: Tumor TCR diversity was below lymph nodes but above nontumor tissue. Most tumor T cells seemingly derive from lymph node, then expand in tumor.

TCRdb reprocessed the multiplex PCR reads with MiXCR, giving one entry per CDR3 protein. This repertoire shows tens of thousands of distinct CDR3 sequences, about 70% found once; its top ten account for 20% to 25%. The specimen sequenced was tumor-adjacent breast tissue. The clonotype originates from a female donor with breast cancer. Some clones in this sample may be carry-over from other donors' samples.

The CDR3 region has the DNA TGCGCCAGCAGCCCACAGGGGGCACAAGAGACCCAGTACTTC. It codes for CASSPQGAQETQYF. V usage is TRBV5-1 and J usage is TRBJ2-5; 9 bases fit TRBD1. The CDR3 extends over 14 amino acids. With V trimmed by 4 bases and J by 2 bases, 3 bases remained unmatched. Germline CDR1 and CDR2: SGHRS and YFSETQ.